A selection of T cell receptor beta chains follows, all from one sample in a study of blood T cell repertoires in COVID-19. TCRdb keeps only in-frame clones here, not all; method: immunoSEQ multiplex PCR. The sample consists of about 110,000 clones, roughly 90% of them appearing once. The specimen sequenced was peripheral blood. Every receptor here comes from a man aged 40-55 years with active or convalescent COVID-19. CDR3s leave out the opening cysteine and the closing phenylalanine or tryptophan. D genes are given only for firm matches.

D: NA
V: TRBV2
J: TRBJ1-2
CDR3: ASSLLGYT

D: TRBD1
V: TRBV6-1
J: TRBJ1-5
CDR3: ASSEGETGFSNQPQH

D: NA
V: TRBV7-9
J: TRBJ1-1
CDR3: ASSFQGWAEAF

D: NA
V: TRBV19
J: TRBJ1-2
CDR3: ASSQRGGEYGYT

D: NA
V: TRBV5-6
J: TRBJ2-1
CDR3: ASSLVTGSRSYNEQF

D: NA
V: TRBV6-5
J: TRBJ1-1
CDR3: ASSYSPQNTEAF

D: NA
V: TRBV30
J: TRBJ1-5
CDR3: AWSVEGRQPQH

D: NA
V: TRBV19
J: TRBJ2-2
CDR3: ASFYDRWGTGELF

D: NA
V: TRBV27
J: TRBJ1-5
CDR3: ASSLEGGSYQPQH

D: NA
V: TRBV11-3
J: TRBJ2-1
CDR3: ASSLDRGYSSYNEQF

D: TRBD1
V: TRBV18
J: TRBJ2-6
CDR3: ASSQPTGSGANVLT

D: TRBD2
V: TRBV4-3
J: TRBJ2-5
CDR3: ASSQDRAGGETQY

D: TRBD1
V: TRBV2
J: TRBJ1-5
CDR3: ASSKGAGGYQPQH

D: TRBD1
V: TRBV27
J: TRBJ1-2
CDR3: ASSFGTGDGYT

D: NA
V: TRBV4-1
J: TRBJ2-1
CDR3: ASSQDRGGLPGNEQF